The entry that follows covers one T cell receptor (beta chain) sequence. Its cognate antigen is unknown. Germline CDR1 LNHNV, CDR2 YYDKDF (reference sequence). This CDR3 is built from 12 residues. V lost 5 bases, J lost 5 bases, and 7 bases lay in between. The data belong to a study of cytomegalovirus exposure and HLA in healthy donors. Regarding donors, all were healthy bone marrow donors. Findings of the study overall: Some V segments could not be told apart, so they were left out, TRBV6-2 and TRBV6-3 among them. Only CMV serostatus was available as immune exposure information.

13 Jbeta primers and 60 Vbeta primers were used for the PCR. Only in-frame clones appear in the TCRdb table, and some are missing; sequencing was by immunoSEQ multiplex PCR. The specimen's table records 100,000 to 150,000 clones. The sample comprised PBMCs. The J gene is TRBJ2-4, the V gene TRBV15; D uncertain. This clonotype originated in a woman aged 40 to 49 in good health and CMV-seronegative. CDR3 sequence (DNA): TGTGCCACCAGCCTCTATCAAAACATTCAGTACTTC. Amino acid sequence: CATSLYQNIQYF.